This T cell receptor (beta chain) was captured by sequencing in a study of patients and donors after allogeneic stem cell transplantation. Germline loops: CDR1 SGHTA, CDR2 FQGNSA. The V end was cut by 5 bases, the J end by 3 bases, with 15 bases between. This CDR3 spans 15 amino acids. TCRdb reanalysed the RT-PCR reads using MiXCR and keeps one entry per CDR3 protein. This sample has 900,000 to 1,000,000 distinct CDR3 sequences, with approximately 19% found just once. This receptor was obtained from a human donor who was either an allogeneic HSCT recipient or a stem cell or donor lymphocyte infusion donor (not recorded which). It is not recorded whose cells these are; they may come from a transplant donor. Material: blood, either unsorted or a sorted T cell fraction (not recorded which). J is TRBJ2-3 and V is TRBV7-2; D may be TRBD1 or TRBD2 (5 bases each). The CDR3 is CASSPGTLLTDTQYF. CDR3 DNA sequence: TGTGCCAGCAGCCCGGGGACCTTGCTGACAGATACGCAGTATTTT. Full variable domain (outside the CDR3, taken from reference TRBV7-2 and TRBJ2-3): GAGVSQSPSNKVTEKGKDVELRCDPISGHTALYWYRQSLGQGLEFLIYFQGNSAPDKSGLPSDRFSAERTGGSVSTLTIQRTQQEDSAVYLCASSPGTLLTDTQYFGPGTRLTVL.